This TCR beta chain is from a study of blood T cells in healthy people across ages. Primed by a sample-barcoded 5' primer and a J-beta primer mix, a second PCR proceeded for 7 to 11 cycles. TCRdb called the 5' RACE reads again in MiXCR, with one record for every CDR3 protein. Altogether hundreds of thousands of distinct CDR3 sequences are present, about 34% being singletons, with the ten largest covering 15%. This clonotype was detected ten times or more. V lost 1 base to trimming and J lost 2 bases, with 12 bases between them. This CDR3 contains 15 residues. Germline CDR1 is GTSNPN and CDR2 is SVGIG (reference sequence). Isolated PBMCs totaled at least 7 million in each sample.

Sequences were obtained from blood. The chain combines TRBV30 with TRBJ2-1; D unclear. The TCR comes from an elderly woman in good health. The CDR3 DNA reads as TGTGCCTGGAGTGACGTCGGCGGAACCTACAATGAGCAGTTCTTC. Its protein product is CAWSDVGGTYNEQFF. The full variable domain, rest sourced from reference TRBV30 and TRBJ2-1, is SQTIHQWPATLVQPVGSPLSLECTVEGTSNPNLYWYRQAAGRGLQLLFYSVGIGQISSEVPQNLSASRPQDRQFILSSKKLLLSDSGFYLCAWSDVGGTYNEQFFGPGTRLTVL.